These 26 T cell receptor beta chains originate from one sample sequenced in a study of T cell changes during pregnancy in multiple sclerosis. TCRdb keeps only in-frame clones here, not all; method: immunoSEQ multiplex PCR. Of some 70,000 clones listed, about nine tenths are singletons. Here the sequenced sample was peripheral blood, taken in the first trimester of pregnancy. These receptors came from a female donor with multiple sclerosis, enrolled in a pregnancy study.

This CDR3 is CASSLALDRFADTQYF. The CDR3 DNA sequence: TGCGCCAGCAGCTTGGCACTAGATCGTTTCGCAGATACGCAGTATTTT. The rearrangement uses TRBV5-1 and TRBJ2-3; D may be TRBD2 (5 bases). This CDR3 has 16 amino acids. Germline V lookup: CDR1 SGHRS, CDR2 YFSETQ. The germline V and J ends were trimmed by 0 bases and 4 bases, with 15 bases remaining between them.

The gene calls are TRBV6-5 and TRBJ2-7; D may be TRBD1 (6 bases). Germline values: CDR1 MNHEY, CDR2 SVGAGI. The germline V and J ends were trimmed by 2 bases and 3 bases, with 14 bases remaining between them. This CDR3 contains 15 residues. CDR3 loop: CASSYGVGADYEQYF. For the CDR3, the DNA is TGTGCCAGCAGTTACGGGGTGGGGGCGGACTACGAGCAGTACTTC.

The chain employs TRBV2 and TRBJ2-3; D possibly corresponds to TRBD1 (5 bases). Germline lookup yields CDR1 SNHLY and CDR2 FYNNEI. The CDR3 runs 13 residues. Between the trimmed V and J ends, which lost 5 bases and 3 bases, there was a span of 9 bases. CDR3 region: CASSRGLTDTQYF. As DNA, the CDR3 is TGTGCCAGCAGTAGGGGCCTAACAGATACGCAGTATTTT.

This sequence joins TRBV7-2 and TRBJ1-4; TRBD1 might be the D (6 bases). The CDR3 has 15 amino acids. With 6 bases removed from V and 3 bases from J, the gap between germline ends came to 14 bases. Germline CDR1 reads SGHTA; CDR2 reads FQGNSA. The CDR3 nucleotides are TGTGCCAGCAGTTCCCCGGACAGCCCTAATGAAAAACTGTTTTTT. Protein sequence: CASSSPDSPNEKLFF.

The V gene is TRBV27, the J gene TRBJ2-7; the match to TRBD1 covers 7 bases. This CDR3 contains 14 residues. Per the germline V gene, CDR1 is MNHEY and CDR2 is SMNVEV (reference sequence). The trim removed 2 bases at V and 3 bases at J, leaving 4 bases unmatched. The CDR3 loop is CASSLGTVNYEQYF. CDR3 coding DNA: TGTGCCAGCAGTTTAGGGACAGTTAACTACGAGCAGTACTTC.

This sequence joins TRBV11-2 and TRBJ2-1; 11 nucleotides agree with TRBD2. V shed 6 bases, J shed 4 bases, and the junction held 5 bases outside the gene matches. Germline CDR1 and CDR2: SGHAT and FQNNGV. The CDR3 length is 15 residues. CDR3 sequence (DNA): TGTGCCAGCAGGATAGCGGGGGGGCGGTACAATGAGCAGTTCTTC. Translation: CASRIAGGRYNEQFF.

The V gene is TRBV6-1, the J gene TRBJ2-7; TRBD2 matches 9 bases. Germline CDR1 MNHNS, CDR2 SASEGT. Trimming cost V 8 bases and J 4 bases; bases outside gene matches: 6. The CDR3 covers 13 residues. The CDR3 DNA reads as TGTGCCAGCCCCGCGCGGGAGGGTTACGAGCAGTACTTC. It is translated as CASPAREGYEQYF.

The chain couples TRBV7-2 to TRBJ1-4; a weak D match, TRBD1 (5 bases). Germline values: CDR1 SGHTA, CDR2 FQGNSA. V was trimmed by 1 base and J by 7 bases, leaving 10 bases between them. The CDR3 is 14 residues long. In nucleotides, the CDR3 is TGTGCCAGCAGCTTAGGGCAGGGAAGTGAAAAACTGTTTTTT. It encodes CASSLGQGSEKLFF.

The chain joins TRBV2 to TRBJ2-5, with D possibly TRBD1 on 6 matching bases. V shed 6 bases and J shed 1 base, with 15 bases lying between them. CDR1 is SNHLY, CDR2 FYNNEI, per germline. This CDR3 is built from 15 residues. In DNA, the CDR3 is TGTGCCAGCAGGGACCCGACAGGTTTCCAAGAGACCCAGTACTTC. Encoded protein: CASRDPTGFQETQYF.

The genes are TRBV15 and TRBJ2-6, with D uncertain. The CDR3 is 17 residues long. V dropped 3 bases and J dropped 0 bases, with 12 bases sitting between them. From germline, CDR1 is LNHNV and CDR2 YYDKDF (reference sequence). DNA of the CDR3: TGTGCCACCAGCAGGGTCCACAGCCTCTCTGGGGCCAACGTCCTGACTTTC. Protein product: CATSRVHSLSGANVLTF.

The chain joins TRBV27 to TRBJ2-7, with 7 bases lining up with TRBD2. Trimming at V came to 6 bases and at J to 2 bases, leaving 13 bases not matched to a gene. The CDR3 runs 16 residues. Germline-derived CDR1 and CDR2 are MNHEY and SMNVEV (reference sequence). The DNA for the CDR3 is TGTGCCAGCAGCCCGGGCGGGGCGGGAGATCCCTACGAGCAGTACTTC. Its translation is CASSPGGAGDPYEQYF.

The chain joins TRBV28 to TRBJ1-1; TRBD1 is a possible D gene (6 bases). Trimming took 3 bases from V and 2 from J, leaving 10 bases between them. This CDR3 is 14 amino acids long. Germline-derived CDR1 and CDR2 are MDHEN and SYDVKM. CDR3 protein: CASSLGTTNTEAFF. The CDR3 DNA is TGTGCCAGCAGTTTGGGGACAACAAACACTGAAGCTTTCTTT.

The rearrangement uses TRBV18 and TRBJ1-3, with TRBD1 matching 9 bases. The CDR3 length is 17 residues. Germline assignment: CDR1 KGHSH and CDR2 LQKENI. Trimming cost V 2 bases and J 1 base; bases outside gene matches: 6. CDR3 protein: CASSPTLDRGSGNTIYF. Here the CDR3 DNA reads TGTGCCAGCTCACCAACTTTGGACAGGGGATCTGGAAACACCATATATTTT.

This clone was seen just once. The genes are TRBV6-1 and TRBJ1-1; D gene ambiguous. Trimming left V 3 bases short and J 4 bases short, with 9 bases between. The germline gives CDR1 MNHNS, CDR2 SASEGT. The CDR3 has 13 amino acids. The CDR3 coding sequence is TGTGCCAGCAGTGATGGGTGGAGCACTGAAGCTTTCTTT. This encodes CASSDGWSTEAFF.

Only one count was recorded for this clone. J is TRBJ1-4 and V is TRBV5-6; maybe TRBD1 (5 bases). This CDR3 is 17 amino acids long. The germline V gene has CDR1 SGHDT and CDR2 YYEEEE. The V and J ends lost 0 bases and 3 bases respectively, with 15 bases between them. DNA of the CDR3: TGTGCCAGCAGCTTGGCCAAATGGGGGGACTCTAATGAAAAACTGTTTTTT. It codes for CASSLAKWGDSNEKLFF.

The V and J genes are TRBV28 and TRBJ2-3; D call uncertain. V was cut by 1 base and J by 2 bases, with 10 bases left in between. The CDR3 extends over 15 amino acids. Germline V gene sequence: CDR1 MDHEN, CDR2 SYDVKM. This chain's CDR3 is CASSLSRPNTDTQYF. For the CDR3, the DNA is TGTGCCAGCAGTTTATCCAGGCCGAACACAGATACGCAGTATTTT. Using reference TRBV28 and TRBJ2-3 for the parts outside the CDR3, the full variable domain is DVKVTQSSRYLVKRTGEKVFLECVQDMDHENMFWYRQDPGLGLRLIYFSYDVKMKEKGDIPEGYSVSREKKERFSLILESASTNQTSMYLCASSLSRPNTDTQYFGPGTRLTVL.

This clone appeared once. J is TRBJ2-7 and V is TRBV7-9, with 8 positions matching TRBD2. V lost 2 bases to trimming and J lost 6 bases; unmatched junction nucleotides: 6. The length of the CDR3 is 14 residues. Germline CDR1 and CDR2: SEHNR and FQNEAQ (reference sequence). The chain's CDR3 is CASSLRAGEGEQYF. The CDR3 DNA is TGTGCCAGCAGCTTAAGAGCGGGAGAGGGCGAGCAGTACTTC.

This chain joins TRBV27 and TRBJ2-7; 8 bases match TRBD1. Germline CDR1 reads MNHEY; CDR2 reads SMNVEV (reference sequence). V lost 2 bases and J lost 6; bases outside the gene matches: 6. The CDR3 totals 14 residues. CDR3 DNA: TGTGCCAGCAGTTTAGGACAGGGAGCGAGCGAGCAGTACTTC. Translation gives CASSLGQGASEQYF.

This chain joins TRBV5-4 and TRBJ1-1; D remains unclear. The CDR3 contains 12 residues. CDR1 is SGHNT, CDR2 YYREEE, per germline (reference sequence). Trimming shortened V by 4 bases and J by 11 bases, and 15 bases separated the two germline ends. The CDR3 DNA follows: TGTGCCAGCAGCCTGGACCACGGGATGGCTTTCTTT. Translated, it gives CASSLDHGMAFF.

In its sample, this clone was seen once. The V call is TRBV2, the J call TRBJ2-4, with 7 bases fitting TRBD1. Germline loops: CDR1 SNHLY, CDR2 FYNNEI. The V gene end was trimmed by 4 bases and the J gene end by 1 base; junction bases not matched to a gene: 16. This CDR3 is built from 19 residues. CDR3 coding DNA: TGTGCCAGCAGTGCTAGGGGACAGTCAGAGTCGGGTGCCAAAAACATTCAGTACTTC. Protein product: CASSARGQSESGAKNIQYF.

The chain recombines TRBV28 with TRBJ1-2; D gene ambiguous. The CDR3 extends over 14 amino acids. V was cut by 3 bases and J by 1 base, with 9 bases left in between. Germline lookup yields CDR1 MDHEN and CDR2 SYDVKM. The CDR3 here is CASSLLISNYGYTF. CDR3 nucleotides: TGTGCCAGCAGTTTGCTGATCAGTAACTATGGCTACACCTTC.

V usage is TRBV5-1 and J usage is TRBJ2-7, with D possibly being TRBD2 (6 bases). The CDR3 spans 15 residues. With 2 bases removed from V and 3 bases from J, the gap between germline ends came to 15 bases. Germline CDR1 reads SGHRS; CDR2 reads YFSETQ. The CDR3 region has the DNA TGCGCCAGCAGCTTCGGAGGGGCTATTGTCTACGAGCAGTACTTC. It translates to CASSFGGAIVYEQYF.

The CDR3 loop reads CASSDLSGQLFF. In nucleotides, the CDR3 is TGTGCCAGCAGTGACCTCTCGGGACAGCTGTTTTTT. The chain combines TRBV6-1 with TRBJ1-4; TRBD1 agrees at 7 bases. CDR1 MNHNS and CDR2 SASEGT come from the germline V gene. With V trimmed by 3 bases and J by 14 bases, 6 bases remained unmatched. This CDR3 is built from 12 residues.

The gene calls are TRBV27 and TRBJ1-5; TRBD1 matches 7 bases. The CDR3 is made up of 15 amino acids. CDR1 is MNHEY, CDR2 SMNVEV, per germline (reference sequence). Trimming at V came to 5 bases and at J to 2 bases, leaving 6 bases not matched to a gene. The CDR3 DNA follows: TGTGCCAGCAGTCCCACTGACAGGGGCAATCAGCCCCAGCATTTT. Its protein product is CASSPTDRGNQPQHF.

The J gene is TRBJ2-5, the V gene TRBV5-1; a weak D match, TRBD1 (5 bases). Trimming removed 2 bases at V and 5 bases at J, with 16 bases between. This CDR3 region has 15 residues. CDR1 and CDR2 (germline): SGHRS, YFSETQ. CDR3: CASSLNRGSAETQYF. The CDR3, as DNA: TGCGCCAGCAGCTTAAATAGGGGAAGCGCGGAGACCCAGTACTTC.

The V and J genes are TRBV4-1 and TRBJ2-3; 10 bases line up with TRBD2. The V segment lost 5 bases and the J segment 4 bases; nucleotides outside the gene matches: 9. The CDR3 length is 16 residues. CDR1 is MGHRA and CDR2 is YSYEKL in the germline V gene. The CDR3 region is CASSIVAGGNPDTQYF. CDR3 nucleotides: TGCGCCAGCAGCATAGTAGCGGGAGGTAACCCAGATACGCAGTATTTT.